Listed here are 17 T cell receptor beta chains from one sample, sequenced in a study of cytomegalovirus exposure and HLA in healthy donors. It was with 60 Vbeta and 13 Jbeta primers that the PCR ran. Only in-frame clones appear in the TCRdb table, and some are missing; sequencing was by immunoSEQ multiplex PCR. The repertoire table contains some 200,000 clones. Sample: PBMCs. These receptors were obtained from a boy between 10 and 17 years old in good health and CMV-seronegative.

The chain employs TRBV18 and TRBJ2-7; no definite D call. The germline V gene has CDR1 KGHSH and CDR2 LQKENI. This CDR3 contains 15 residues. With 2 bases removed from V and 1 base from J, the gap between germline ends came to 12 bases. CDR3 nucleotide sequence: TGTGCCAGCTCACCAATCACAGTTCCTTCCTACGAGCAGTACTTC. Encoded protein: CASSPITVPSYEQYF.

The CDR3 nucleotides are TGCGCCAGCAGCTTGCCGACGGGACAGAATGAAAAACTGTTTTTT. It codes for CASSLPTGQNEKLFF. The genes are TRBV5-1 and TRBJ1-4, with TRBD1 identical over 7 bases. The CDR3 extends over 15 amino acids. In germline, CDR1 is SGHRS, CDR2 YFSETQ. With 1 base clipped from V and 5 bases from J, the junction kept 5 bases outside the gene matches.

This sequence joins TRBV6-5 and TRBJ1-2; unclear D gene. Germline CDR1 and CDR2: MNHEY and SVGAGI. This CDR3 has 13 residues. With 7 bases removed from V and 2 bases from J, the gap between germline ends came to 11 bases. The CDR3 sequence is CASTAGFNYGYTF. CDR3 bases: TGTGCCAGCACCGCAGGTTTCAACTATGGCTACACCTTC.

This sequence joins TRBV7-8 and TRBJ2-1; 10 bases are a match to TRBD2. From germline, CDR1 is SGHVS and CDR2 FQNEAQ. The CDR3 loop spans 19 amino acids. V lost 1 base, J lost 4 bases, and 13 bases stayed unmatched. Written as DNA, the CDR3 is TGTGCCAGCAGCTTAGGTAGTAGCGGGGGGCCGAGCCCTTACAATGAGCAGTTCTTC. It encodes CASSLGSSGGPSPYNEQFF.

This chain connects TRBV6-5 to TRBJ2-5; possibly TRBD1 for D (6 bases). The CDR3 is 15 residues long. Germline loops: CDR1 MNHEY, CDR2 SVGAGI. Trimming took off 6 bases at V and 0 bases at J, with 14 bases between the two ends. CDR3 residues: CASSLQGPYQETQYF. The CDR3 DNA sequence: TGTGCCAGCAGCCTACAGGGCCCGTACCAAGAGACCCAGTACTTC.

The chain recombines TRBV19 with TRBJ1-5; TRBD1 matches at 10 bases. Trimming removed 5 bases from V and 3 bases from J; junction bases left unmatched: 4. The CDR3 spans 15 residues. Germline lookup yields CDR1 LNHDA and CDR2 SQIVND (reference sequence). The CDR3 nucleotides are TGTGCCAGTAGTGCGGGACAGGGGAACAATCAGCCCCAGCATTTT. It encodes CASSAGQGNNQPQHF. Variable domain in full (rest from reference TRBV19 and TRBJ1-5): DGGITQSPKYLFRKEGQNVTLSCEQNLNHDAMYWYRQDPGQGLRLIYYSQIVNDFQKGDIAEGYSVSREKKESFPLTVTSAQKNPTAFYLCASSAGQGNNQPQHFGDGTRLSIL.

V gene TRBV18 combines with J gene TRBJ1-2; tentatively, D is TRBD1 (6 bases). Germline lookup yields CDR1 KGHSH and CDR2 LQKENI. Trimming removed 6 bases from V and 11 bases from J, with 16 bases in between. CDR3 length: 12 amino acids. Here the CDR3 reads CASSEDSERYTF. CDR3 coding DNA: TGTGCCAGCTCCGAGGACAGCGAGCGGTACACCTTC.

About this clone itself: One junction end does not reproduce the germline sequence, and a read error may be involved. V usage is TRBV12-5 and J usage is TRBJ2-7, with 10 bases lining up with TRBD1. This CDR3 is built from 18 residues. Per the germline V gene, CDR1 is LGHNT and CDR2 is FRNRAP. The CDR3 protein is CASGLVLGGQGNPYEQCF. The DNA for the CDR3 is TGTGCTAGTGGTTTGGTATTGGGGGGACAGGGGAACCCCTACGAGCAGTGCTTC. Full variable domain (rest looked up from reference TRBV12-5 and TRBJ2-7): DARVTQTPRHKVTEMGQEVTMRCQPILGHNTVFWYRQTMMQGLELLAYFRNRAPLDDSGMPKDRFSAEMPDATLATLKIQPSEPRDSAVYFCASGLVLGGQGNPYEQCFGPGTRLTVT.

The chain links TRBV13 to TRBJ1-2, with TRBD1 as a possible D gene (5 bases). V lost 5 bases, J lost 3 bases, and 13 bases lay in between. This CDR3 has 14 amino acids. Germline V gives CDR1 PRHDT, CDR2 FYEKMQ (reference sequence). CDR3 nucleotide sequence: TGTGCCAGCAGCCCGACTCCGGGGGACTATGGCTACACCTTC. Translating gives CASSPTPGDYGYTF. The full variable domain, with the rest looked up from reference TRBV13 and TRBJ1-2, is AAGVIQSPRHLIKEKRETATLKCYPIPRHDTVYWYQQGPGQDPQFLISFYEKMQSDKGSIPDRFSAQQFSDYHSELNMSSLELGDSALYFCASSPTPGDYGYTFGSGTRLTVV.

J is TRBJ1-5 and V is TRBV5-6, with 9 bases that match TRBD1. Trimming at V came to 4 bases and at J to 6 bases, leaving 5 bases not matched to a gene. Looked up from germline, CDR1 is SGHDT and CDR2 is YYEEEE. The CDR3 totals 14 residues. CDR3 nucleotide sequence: TGTGCCAGCAGCGCCGGACAGGGGAGTCAGCCCCAGCATTTT. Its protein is CASSAGQGSQPQHF.

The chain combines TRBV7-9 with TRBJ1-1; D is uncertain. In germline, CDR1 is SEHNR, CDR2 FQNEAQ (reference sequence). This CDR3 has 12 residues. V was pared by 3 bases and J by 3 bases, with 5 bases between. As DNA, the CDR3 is TGTGCCAGCAGCTTTACTTACACTGAAGCTTTCTTT. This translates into CASSFTYTEAFF.

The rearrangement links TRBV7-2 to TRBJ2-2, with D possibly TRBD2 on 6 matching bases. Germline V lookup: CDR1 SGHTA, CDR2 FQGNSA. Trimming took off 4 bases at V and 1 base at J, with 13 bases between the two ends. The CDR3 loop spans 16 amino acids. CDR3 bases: TGTGCCAGCAGCTCCCATGGGACTCAGAACACCGGGGAGCTGTTTTTT. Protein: CASSSHGTQNTGELFF.

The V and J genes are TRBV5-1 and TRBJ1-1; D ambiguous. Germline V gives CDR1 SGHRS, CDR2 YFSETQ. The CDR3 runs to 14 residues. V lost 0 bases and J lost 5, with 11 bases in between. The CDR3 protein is CASSLVDRGTEAFF. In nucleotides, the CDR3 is TGCGCCAGCAGCTTGGTTGATCGGGGAACTGAAGCTTTCTTT. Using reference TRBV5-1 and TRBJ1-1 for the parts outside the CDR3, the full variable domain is KAGVTQTPRYLIKTRGQQVTLSCSPISGHRSVSWYQQTPGQGLQFLFEYFSETQRNKGNFPGRFSGRQFSNSRSEMNVSTLELGDSALYLCASSLVDRGTEAFFGQGTRLTVV.

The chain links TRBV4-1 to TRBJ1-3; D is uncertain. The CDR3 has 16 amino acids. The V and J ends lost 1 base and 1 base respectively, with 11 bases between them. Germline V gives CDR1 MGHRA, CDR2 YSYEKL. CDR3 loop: CASSQAMTISGNTIYF. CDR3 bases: TGCGCCAGCAGCCAAGCGATGACAATTTCTGGAAACACCATATATTTT.

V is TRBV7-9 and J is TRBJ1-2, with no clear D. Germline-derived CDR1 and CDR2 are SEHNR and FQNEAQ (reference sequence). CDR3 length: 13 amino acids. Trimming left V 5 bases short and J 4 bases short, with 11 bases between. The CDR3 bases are TGTGCCAGCAGCCCCACTGAACTCTATGGCTACACCTTC. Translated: CASSPTELYGYTF.

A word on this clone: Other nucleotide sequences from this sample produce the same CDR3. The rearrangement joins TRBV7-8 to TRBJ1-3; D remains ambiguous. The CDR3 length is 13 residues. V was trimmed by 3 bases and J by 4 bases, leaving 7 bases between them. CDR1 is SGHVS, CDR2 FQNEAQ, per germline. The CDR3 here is CASSFMSGNTIYF. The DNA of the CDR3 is TGTGCCAGCAGCTTTATGAGCGGAAACACCATATATTTT.

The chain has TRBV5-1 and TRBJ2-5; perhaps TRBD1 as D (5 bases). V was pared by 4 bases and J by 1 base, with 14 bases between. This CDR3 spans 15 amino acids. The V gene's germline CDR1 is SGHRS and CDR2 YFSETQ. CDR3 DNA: TGCGCCAGCAGCAGAATGACAGTTAGCCAAGAGACCCAGTACTTC. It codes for CASSRMTVSQETQYF. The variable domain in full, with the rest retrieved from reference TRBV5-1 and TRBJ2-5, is KAGVTQTPRYLIKTRGQQVTLSCSPISGHRSVSWYQQTPGQGLQFLFEYFSETQRNKGNFPGRFSGRQFSNSRSEMNVSTLELGDSALYLCASSRMTVSQETQYFGPGTRLLVL.